The sequence of this TCR beta chain was determined in a study of blood T cells in healthy people across ages (dated by TCRdb to 2014 to 2015). Regarding the research as a whole: Template switching captured roughly one uniquely barcoded TCR beta cDNA molecule per two T cells in model experiments. Age-related changes in TCR beta repertoire diversity were measured in the study by deep sequencing normalized with unique cDNA molecular identifiers. The donors were split into four age groups: young (average around 15 years), middle-aged (roughly 39), aged (over 55) and long-lived (about 74). To avoid experimental bias, donors of different ages were randomly spread across the sequencing lanes. The study analyzed two additional independent replicas of 1 million unique cDNA reads from the same blood draw for two donors, one aged 18 to 30 and one aged 80 or older. Paper-wide results and their limitations: As age increased, observed TCR beta diversity per million T cells dropped in a roughly linear way, and a significant reduction was already evident by age roughly 40. Conclusive comparison of naive and antigen-experienced compartments was prevented by the profiling of bulk unsorted PBMCs. Because donor CMV infection status was unknown, age-related changes in expanded clonotypes were potentially confounded. A strong correlation was found between observed TCR beta diversity and the percentage of naive T cells measured by flow cytometry. The long-lived group showed more naive CD4+ T cells, fewer expanded clones and increased TCR diversity than the aged group, suggesting age selection. Estimates of total diversity based on one million sequenced T cells were regarded as lower bounds and as underestimates.

This clonotype was found a few times. It has no known antigen specificity. No base quality information exists; no much larger clone differs at one position. Donors were around 37 systemically healthy Caucasian individuals from Russia aged roughly 6 to 95 years. Roughly 9.5 milliliters of peripheral blood were drawn from each donor into EDTA-treated Vacutainer tubes. PBMCs were isolated by Ficoll-Paque density-gradient centrifugation, with at least 6 million obtained per sample. Total RNA, at least 6 micrograms per sample, was extracted from PBMCs with Trizol reagent. For every donor, flow cytometry on a PBMC aliquot measured the percentage of naive CD45RAhigh/CD27high T cells. The V end gives up 8 bases and the J end 10 bases, leaving 9 bases in the junction not matched to a gene. The CDR3, cysteine through phenylalanine, is 12 amino acids long. Kept here is only the CDR3 DNA, which spans 36 bases and is read in frame from base 1. CDR1 and CDR2 (SNHLY, FYNNEI) derive from the germline V gene.

Library preparation was by 5' RACE. TCRdb names Illumina HiSeq 2500 as the instrument used. The second PCR ran for roughly 7 to 12 cycles and used a J-beta primer mix along with a sample-barcoded 5' primer. A unique molecular identifier was introduced onto each TCR beta cDNA molecule by a template-switch 5' adaptor carrying 12 random nucleotides. Each sample yielded at least 2.5 million CDR3-containing paired-end reads. All of the RNA was converted into first-strand cDNA using the Mint cDNA synthesis kit, with a TRBC-specific oligonucleotide serving as the primer. All cDNA was treated with uracil-DNA glycosylase and then went through a first 18-cycle PCR with the universal primers M1SS and BC2_uni_R. In the paper's pipeline: For normalization, 1 million high-quality reads were randomly selected from each sample, with every read carrying a distinct molecular identifier. Reads with shared molecular identifiers were discarded instead of being binned into consensus sequences. CDR3 identification, clonotype clustering and error correction used MiTCR with a Q25 quality threshold and the strictest error-elimination algorithm. A nonparametric unseen species model using Euler transformation provided a lower-bound estimate of total TCR beta diversity. The raw public reads went through TCRdb reprocessing: fastp at Q25, MiXCR clone calling, in-frame beta chains kept. One record per CDR3 amino acid sequence lists the most common genes and DNA. The V and J calls were determined by TCRdb, not by the authors. This sample is represented by 650,000 to 900,000 distinct CDR3 sequences; around 68% of them were singletons. In total, the top ten clones hold around a quarter of the sample.

The clonotype comes from a man aged 25 to 40 in good health. This receptor chain uses TRBV2 and TRBJ2-3, with TRBD1 identical over 7 junction bases. Material for sequencing was blood. The sequenced DNA is TGTGCCAGCCAGGGGGATGTTGTAGCGCAGTATTTT. Its protein reads: CASQGDVVAQYF.